This T cell receptor (beta chain) was captured by sequencing in a study of CD8 T cells in Susac syndrome. General study points: It was acknowledged by the study that relatively few individuals were included in its TCR sequencing and HLA analysis.

This CDR3 has 15 residues. Germline-derived CDR1 and CDR2 are SGHDT and YYEEEE. With 0 bases removed from V and 1 base from J, the gap between germline ends came to 7 bases. The sample holds a few counts of this clonotype. No antigen is known for it. The RNA, about 0.45 to 1 ug, was put through reverse transcription using random hexamers. A single record per CDR3 protein comes from TCRdb applying MiXCR to the immunoSEQ multiplex PCR reads. This repertoire shows around 140,000 distinct CDR3 sequences, just under 95% found once; its top ten account for 0.13% to 0.15%. Sequencing was done on a sample of CD4+ T cells from PBMCs. This chain joins TRBV5-6 and TRBJ2-2; D gene unclear. The sequence derives from a human donor with Susac syndrome. The CDR3 here is CASSLVSGNTGELFF. CDR3 nucleotides: TGTGCCAGCAGCTTGGTATCGGGGAACACCGGGGAGCTGTTTTTT.